This T cell receptor beta chain was found in a study of T cell changes during pregnancy in multiple sclerosis. The method was immunoSEQ multiplex PCR; TCRdb's version includes in-frame clones alone and lacks a portion of them. This sample has 40,000 or so clones; around 89% occur once, and the top ten carry 6% to 7.5%. The V gene end was trimmed by 3 bases and the J gene end by 5 bases; junction bases not matched to a gene: 6. CDR3 size: 15 residues. CDR1 and CDR2 from the germline V gene are GTSNPN and SVGIG (reference sequence). This clone was observed a few times. The chain is built from TRBV30 and TRBJ2-2, with 10 bases aligning to TRBD1. Sequencing was performed on CD8+ T cells from peripheral blood mononuclear cells, taken in the third trimester of pregnancy. The receptor was isolated from a female donor with multiple sclerosis, enrolled in a pregnancy study. The CDR3 region has the DNA TGTGCCTGGAGCCGGACAGGGGGTTGGACCGGGGAGCTGTTTTTT. Translation gives CAWSRTGGWTGELFF.